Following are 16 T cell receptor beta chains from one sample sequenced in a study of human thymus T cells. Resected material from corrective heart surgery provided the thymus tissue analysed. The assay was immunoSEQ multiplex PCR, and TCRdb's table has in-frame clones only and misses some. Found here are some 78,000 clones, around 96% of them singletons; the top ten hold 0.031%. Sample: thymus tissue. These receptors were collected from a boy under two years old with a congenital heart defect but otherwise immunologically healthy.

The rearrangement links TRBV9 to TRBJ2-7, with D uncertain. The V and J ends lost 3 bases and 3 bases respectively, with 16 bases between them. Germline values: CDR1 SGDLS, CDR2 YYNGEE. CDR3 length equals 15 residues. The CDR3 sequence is CASSEHELNFYEQYF. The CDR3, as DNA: TGTGCCAGCAGCGAGCATGAGCTAAACTTCTACGAGCAGTACTTC.

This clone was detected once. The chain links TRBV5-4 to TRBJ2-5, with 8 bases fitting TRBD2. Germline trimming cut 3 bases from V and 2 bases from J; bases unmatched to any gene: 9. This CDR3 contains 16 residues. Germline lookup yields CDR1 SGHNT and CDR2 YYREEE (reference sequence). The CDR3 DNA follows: TGTGCCAGCAGCTCCGACGGGACTAGGGAACAAGAGACCCAGTACTTC. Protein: CASSSDGTREQETQYF. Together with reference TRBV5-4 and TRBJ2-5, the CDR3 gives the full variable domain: ETGVTQSPTHLIKTRGQQVTLRCSSQSGHNTVSWYQQALGQGPQFIFQYYREEENGRGNFPPRFSGLQFPNYSSELNVNALELDDSALYLCASSSDGTREQETQYFGPGTRLLVL.

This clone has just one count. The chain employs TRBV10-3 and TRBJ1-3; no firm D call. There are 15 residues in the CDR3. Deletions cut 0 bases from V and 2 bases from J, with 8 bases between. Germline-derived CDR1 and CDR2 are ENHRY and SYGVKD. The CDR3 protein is CAISESGKPGNTIYF. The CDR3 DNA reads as TGTGCCATCAGTGAGTCCGGCAAGCCTGGAAACACCATATATTTT.

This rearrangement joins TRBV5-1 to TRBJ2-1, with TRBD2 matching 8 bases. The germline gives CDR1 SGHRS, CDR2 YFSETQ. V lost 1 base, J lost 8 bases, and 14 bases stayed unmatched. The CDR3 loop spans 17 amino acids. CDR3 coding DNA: TGCGCCAGCAGCTTGTTGAACCCGGGGGGGGCCCGCCATGAGCAGTTCTTC. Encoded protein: CASSLLNPGGARHEQFF.

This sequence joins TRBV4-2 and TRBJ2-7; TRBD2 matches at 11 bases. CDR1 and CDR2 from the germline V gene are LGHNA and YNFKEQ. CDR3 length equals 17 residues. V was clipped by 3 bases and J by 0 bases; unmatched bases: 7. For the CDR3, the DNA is TGTGCCAGCAGCCAGGACACTAGCGGGAGAAACTCCTACGAGCAGTACTTC. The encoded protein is CASSQDTSGRNSYEQYF.

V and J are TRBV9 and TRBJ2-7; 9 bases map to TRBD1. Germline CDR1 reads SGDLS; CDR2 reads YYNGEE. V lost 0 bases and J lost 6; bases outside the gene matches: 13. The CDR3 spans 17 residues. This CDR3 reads CASSVDSPDRGGVEQYF. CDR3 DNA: TGTGCCAGCAGCGTAGACTCCCCGGACAGGGGAGGGGTCGAGCAGTACTTC.

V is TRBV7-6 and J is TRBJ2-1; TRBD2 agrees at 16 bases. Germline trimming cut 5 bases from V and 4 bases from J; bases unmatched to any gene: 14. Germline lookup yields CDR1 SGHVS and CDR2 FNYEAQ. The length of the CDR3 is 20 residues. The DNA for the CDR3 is TGTGCCAGCAGCCCAAGGGCCGGGACTAGCGGGGGGGAACTATACAATGAGCAGTTCTTC. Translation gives CASSPRAGTSGGELYNEQFF.

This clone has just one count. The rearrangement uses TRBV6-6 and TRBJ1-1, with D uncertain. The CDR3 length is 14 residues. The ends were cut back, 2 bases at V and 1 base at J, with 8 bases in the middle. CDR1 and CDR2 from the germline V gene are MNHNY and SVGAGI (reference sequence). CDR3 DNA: TGTGCCAGCAGTTACAAAAGGAGGAACACTGAAGCTTTCTTT. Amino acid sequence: CASSYKRRNTEAFF.

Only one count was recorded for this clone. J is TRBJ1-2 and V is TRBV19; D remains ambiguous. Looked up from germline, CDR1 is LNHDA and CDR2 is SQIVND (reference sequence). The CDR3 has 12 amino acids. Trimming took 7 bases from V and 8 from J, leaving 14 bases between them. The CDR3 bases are TGTGCCAGTATCGGGAAATCGGTCGGCTACACCTTC. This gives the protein CASIGKSVGYTF. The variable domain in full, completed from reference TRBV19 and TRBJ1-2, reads DGGITQSPKYLFRKEGQNVTLSCEQNLNHDAMYWYRQDPGQGLRLIYYSQIVNDFQKGDIAEGYSVSREKKESFPLTVTSAQKNPTAFYLCASIGKSVGYTFGSGTRLTVV.

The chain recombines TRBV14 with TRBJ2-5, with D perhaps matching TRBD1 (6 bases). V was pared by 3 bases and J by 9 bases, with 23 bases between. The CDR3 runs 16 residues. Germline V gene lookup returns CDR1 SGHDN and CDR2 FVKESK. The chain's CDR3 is CASSHRPTGRSGAQYF. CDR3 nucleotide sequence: TGTGCCAGCAGCCACCGCCCGACAGGACGTTCCGGGGCCCAGTACTTC.

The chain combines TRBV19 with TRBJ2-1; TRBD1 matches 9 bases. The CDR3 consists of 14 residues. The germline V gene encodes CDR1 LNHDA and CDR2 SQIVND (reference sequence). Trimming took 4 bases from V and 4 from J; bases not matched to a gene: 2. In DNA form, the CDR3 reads TGTGCCAGTAGTAAGGGGACAGGGTACAATGAGCAGTTCTTC. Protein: CASSKGTGYNEQFF.

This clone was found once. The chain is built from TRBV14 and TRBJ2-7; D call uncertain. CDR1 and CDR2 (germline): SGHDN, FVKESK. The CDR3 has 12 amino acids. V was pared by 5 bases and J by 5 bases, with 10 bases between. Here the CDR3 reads CASSRDLDEQYF. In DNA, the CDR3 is TGTGCCAGCAGCAGGGATTTGGACGAGCAGTACTTC.

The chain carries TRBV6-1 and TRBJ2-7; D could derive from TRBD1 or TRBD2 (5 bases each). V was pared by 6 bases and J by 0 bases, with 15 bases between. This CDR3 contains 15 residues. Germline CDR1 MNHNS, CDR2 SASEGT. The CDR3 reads CASSPGTASSYEQYF. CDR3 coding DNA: TGTGCCAGCAGCCCGGGGACGGCGAGCTCCTACGAGCAGTACTTC.

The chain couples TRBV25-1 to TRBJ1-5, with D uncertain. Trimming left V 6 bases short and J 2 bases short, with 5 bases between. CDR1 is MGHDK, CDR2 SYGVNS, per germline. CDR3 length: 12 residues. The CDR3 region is CASREGNQPQHF. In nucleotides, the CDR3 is TGTGCCAGCAGGGAAGGCAATCAGCCCCAGCATTTT.

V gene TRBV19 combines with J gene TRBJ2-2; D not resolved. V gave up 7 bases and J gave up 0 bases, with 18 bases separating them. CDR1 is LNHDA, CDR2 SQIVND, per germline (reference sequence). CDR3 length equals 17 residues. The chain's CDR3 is CASIHSLQTTNTGELFF. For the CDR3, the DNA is TGTGCCAGTATCCACAGCCTCCAAACCACGAACACCGGGGAGCTGTTTTTT.

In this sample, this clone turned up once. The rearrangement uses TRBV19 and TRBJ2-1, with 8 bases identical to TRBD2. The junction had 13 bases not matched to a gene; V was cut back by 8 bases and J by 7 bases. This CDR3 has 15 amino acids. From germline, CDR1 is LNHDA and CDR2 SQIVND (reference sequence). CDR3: CASDRGAGAGNEQFF. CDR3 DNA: TGTGCCAGTGATAGGGGAGCGGGAGCGGGGAATGAGCAGTTCTTC.